This T cell receptor (beta chain) stems from a study of spatial heterogeneity in lung cancer. Study in general: Consistent detection of more beta-chain than alpha-chain sequences was observed. Overall study results and limits: Counts of ubiquitous and regional expanded TCRs tracked ubiquitous and regional nonsynonymous mutations, respectively. Intratumoral expanded alpha and beta TCR counts were found to track tumor mutation counts.

For this clonotype: What it binds is unknown.

Germline values: CDR1 MNHNS, CDR2 SASEGT. The trim removed 6 bases at V and 7 bases at J, leaving 8 bases unmatched. The length of the CDR3 is 15 residues. Time point: sample taken at primary tumor resection. TCRdb reprocessed the 5' RACE reads via MiXCR and lists one record per CDR3 protein. The sample has roughly 3,500 distinct CDR3 sequences, around 5.1% seen once. The V call is TRBV6-1, the J call TRBJ2-1; 11 bases align to TRBD2. The sequencing here drew on lung tumor tissue, taken at surgery. This clonotype originated in a female donor with early-stage non-small cell lung cancer. DNA of the CDR3: TGTGCCAGCAGCCGACTAGCGGGGTCGGGTAATGAGCAGTTCTTC. The encoded protein is CASSRLAGSGNEQFF.